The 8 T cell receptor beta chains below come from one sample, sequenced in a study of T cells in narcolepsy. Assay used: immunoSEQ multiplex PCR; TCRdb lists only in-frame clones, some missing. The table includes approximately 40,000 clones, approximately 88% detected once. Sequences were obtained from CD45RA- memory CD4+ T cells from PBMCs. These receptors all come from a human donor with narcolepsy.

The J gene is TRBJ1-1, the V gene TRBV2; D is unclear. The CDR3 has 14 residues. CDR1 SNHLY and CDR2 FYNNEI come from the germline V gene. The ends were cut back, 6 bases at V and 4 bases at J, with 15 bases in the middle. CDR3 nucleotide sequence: TGTGCCAGCAGAAAGGACCCTGGGATCACTGAAGCTTTCTTT. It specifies CASRKDPGITEAFF.

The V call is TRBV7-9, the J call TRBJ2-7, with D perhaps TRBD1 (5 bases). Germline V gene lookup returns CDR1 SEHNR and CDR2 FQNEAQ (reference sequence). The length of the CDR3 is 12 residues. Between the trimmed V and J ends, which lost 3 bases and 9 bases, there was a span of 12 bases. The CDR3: CASSLGPGVQYF. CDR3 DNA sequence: TGTGCCAGCAGCTTGGGGCCTGGTGTGCAGTACTTC. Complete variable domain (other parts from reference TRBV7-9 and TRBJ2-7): DTGVSQNPRHKITKRGQNVTFRCDPISEHNRLYWYRQTLGQGPEFLTYFQNEAQLEKSRLLSDRFSAERPKGSFSTLEIQRTEQGDSAMYLCASSLGPGVQYFGPGTRLTVT.

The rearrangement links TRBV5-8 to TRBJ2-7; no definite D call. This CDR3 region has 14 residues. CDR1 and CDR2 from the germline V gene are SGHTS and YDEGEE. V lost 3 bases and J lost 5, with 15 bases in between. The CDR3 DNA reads TGTGCCAGCAGCTCCCAAGTTAGAGGTGACGAGCAGTACTTC. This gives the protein CASSSQVRGDEQYF.

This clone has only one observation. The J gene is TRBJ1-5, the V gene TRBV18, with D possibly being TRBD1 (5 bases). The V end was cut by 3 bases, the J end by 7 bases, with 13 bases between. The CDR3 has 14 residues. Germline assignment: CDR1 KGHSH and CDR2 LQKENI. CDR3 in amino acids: CASSPGQGGQPQHF. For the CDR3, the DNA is TGTGCCAGCTCACCCGGCCAGGGAGGACAGCCCCAGCATTTT.

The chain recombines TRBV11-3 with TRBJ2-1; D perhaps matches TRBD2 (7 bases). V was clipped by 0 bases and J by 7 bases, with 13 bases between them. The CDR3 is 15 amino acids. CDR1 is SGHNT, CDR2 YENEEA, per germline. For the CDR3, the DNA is TGTGCCAGCAGCTTAGAGGGGGGGGCCCTGAATGAGCAGTTCTTC. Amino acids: CASSLEGGALNEQFF.

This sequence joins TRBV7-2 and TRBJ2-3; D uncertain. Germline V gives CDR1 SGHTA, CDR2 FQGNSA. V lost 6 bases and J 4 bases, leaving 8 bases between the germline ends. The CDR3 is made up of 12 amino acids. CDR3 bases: TGTGCCAGCAGTACTTTCGCAGATACGCAGTATTTT. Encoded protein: CASSTFADTQYF.

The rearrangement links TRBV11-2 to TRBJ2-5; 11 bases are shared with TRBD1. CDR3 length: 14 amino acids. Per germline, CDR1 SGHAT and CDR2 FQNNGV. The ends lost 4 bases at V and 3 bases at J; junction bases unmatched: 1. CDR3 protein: CASSSGQGEETQYF. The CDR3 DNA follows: TGTGCCAGCAGCTCGGGACAGGGGGAAGAGACCCAGTACTTC.

The CDR3 loop is CASSSAGFGAYNEQFF. CDR3 sequence (DNA): TGTGCCAGCAGCTCAGCAGGGTTTGGGGCCTACAATGAGCAGTTCTTC. The chain couples TRBV9 to TRBJ2-1; TRBD1 might be the D (5 bases). The CDR3 totals 16 residues. V dropped 4 bases and J dropped 2 bases, with 16 bases sitting between them. Germline CDR1 SGDLS, CDR2 YYNGEE.